This T cell receptor (beta chain) stems from a study of spatial heterogeneity in lung cancer. Study-level information: The count of detected beta-chain sequences consistently exceeded that of alpha-chain sequences.

Time point defined: sample taken at primary tumor resection. The donor population consisted of approximately 68 patients with untreated, early-stage non-small cell lung cancer. The sample holds many counts of this clonotype. This CDR3 comprises 15 residues. The V and J ends lost 2 bases and 5 bases, in that order; junction bases with no gene match: 5. CDR1 is SGHTS, CDR2 YDEGEE, per germline. Each molecule of TCR cDNA was tagged with one unique molecular identifier. Via MiXCR, TCRdb re-called the 5' RACE reads, giving one row per CDR3 protein. The data show roughly 40,000 distinct CDR3 sequences, over 6.5% seen once.

The receptor comes from a female donor with early-stage non-small cell lung cancer. The input for sequencing was PBMCs, taken at surgery. The V and J genes are TRBV5-8 and TRBJ1-5, with 9 bases identical to TRBD1. The DNA for the CDR3 is TGTGCCAGCAGCTTTTCCGGGACAGGGTATCAGCCCCAGCATTTT. Translation: CASSFSGTGYQPQHF.